A single sample is the source of the 26 T cell receptor beta chains below, sequenced in a study of T cells in women clearing cervical HPV infection. Produced via immunoSEQ multiplex PCR; TCRdb's table is partial and in-frame only. Its listing shows some 20,000 clones. The sequenced material came from blood buffy coat. These receptors were taken from a woman between 18 and 69 years old with a cervical HPV16 infection that either progressed to CIN3+ or cleared (not recorded which).

Details on this clone: With the read ending 3 residues before the CDR3 end, the germline J gene is used to fill in that end. V gene TRBV11-2 combines with J gene TRBJ2-7; D is possibly TRBD1 (6 bases). The CDR3 has 13 amino acids. Trimming removed 6 bases at V and 2 bases at J, with 11 bases between. Per the germline V gene, CDR1 is SGHAT and CDR2 is FQNNGV. The part of the CDR3 DNA that was read is TGTGCCAGCAGATCTGGACAGACCTACGAG. Its translation is CASRSGQTYE. The CDR3 in its entirety is CASRSGQTYEQYF.

Comment on this clone: The read gets to within 3 residues of the CDR3 end, and the germline J gene fills in the rest. The chain links TRBV9 to TRBJ2-3; 7 positions match TRBD2. Germline CDR1 reads SGDLS; CDR2 reads YYNGEE. Trimming removed 6 bases from V and 4 bases from J; junction bases left unmatched: 5. CDR3 size: 13 residues. The covered CDR3 bases are TGTGCCAGCAATTTCGGGGGGTCAGATACG. Translated: CASNFGGSDT. The whole CDR3 region reads CASNFGGSDTQYF.

A remark on this clone: The read gets to within 3 residues of the CDR3 end, and the germline J gene fills in the rest. The rearrangement joins TRBV13 to TRBJ2-1, with unresolved D. CDR3 size: 13 residues. Germline-derived CDR1 and CDR2 are PRHDT and FYEKMQ (reference sequence). The V gene lost 5 bases and the J gene lost 2 bases, with 7 bases spanning the gap. CDR3 DNA (partial): TGTGCCAGCAGCCCCACTGCCTACAATGAG. This gives the protein CASSPTAYNE. From start to end, the CDR3 is CASSPTAYNEQFF.

Points on this clone: The read ends 3 residues shy of where the CDR3 ends; the end is completed using the germline J gene. The chain uses TRBV6-2 or TRBV6-3 and TRBJ1-2; D may be TRBD1 (6 bases). This CDR3 is 15 amino acids long. Germline V gene data show CDR1 as MNHEY and CDR2 as SVGEGT. CDR3: CASSSFRDINQPYTF. The part of the CDR3 DNA that was read is TGTGCCAGCAGTTCTTTCCGGGACATCAATCAGCCC.

As to this clone: The read terminates 3 residues ahead of where the CDR3 ends, so the germline J gene completes it. V is TRBV27 and J is TRBJ2-3; 7 bases fit TRBD2. Germline loops: CDR1 MNHEY, CDR2 SMNVEV (reference sequence). The CDR3 spans 14 residues. V was clipped by 4 bases and J by 3 bases; unmatched bases: 4. The CDR3 loop is CASSSQRETDTQYF. The part of the CDR3 DNA that was read is TGTGCCAGCAGTTCTCAGCGGGAAACAGATACG.

Comments on this clone: With the read ending 3 residues before the CDR3 end, the germline J gene is used to fill in that end. The chain links TRBV28 to TRBJ1-1; a weak D match, TRBD1 (5 bases). Germline values: CDR1 MDHEN, CDR2 SYDVKM. The CDR3 consists of 11 residues. CDR3 DNA (partial): TGTGCCAGCAGTCTCCAGGGTAAG. This codes for CASSLQGK. The CDR3 as a whole reads CASSLQGKAFF.

Regarding this clone: The read finishes 3 residues shy of the CDR3 end, and the germline J gene is used to complete it. J is TRBJ1-1 and V is TRBV19; D is unclear. The germline V and J ends were trimmed by 6 bases and 7 bases, with 18 bases remaining between them. Germline V gene lookup returns CDR1 LNHDA and CDR2 SQIVND (reference sequence). CDR3 length: 14 amino acids. The covered CDR3 bases are TGTGCCAGTAGAGAATCGCCAGCGGAAATTGAA. This gives the protein CASRESPAEIE. The whole CDR3 is CASRESPAEIEAFF.

Of note for this clone: The read ends 3 residues before the CDR3 terminus; that terminus is restored from the germline J gene. The chain couples TRBV7-2 to TRBJ2-7; 7 bases map to TRBD1. The V and J ends lost 5 bases and 0 bases, in that order; junction bases with no gene match: 7. This CDR3 contains 15 residues. Germline values: CDR1 SGHTA, CDR2 FQGNSA. The covered CDR3 bases are TGTGCCAGCAGCAATCGGGCAGGGGGCTCCTACGAG. The encoded protein is CASSNRAGGSYE. The CDR3 reads in full as CASSNRAGGSYEQYF. Full variable domain (missing parts from reference TRBV7-2 and TRBJ2-7): GAGVSQSPSNKVTEKGKDVELRCDPISGHTALYWYRQSLGQGLEFLIYFQGNSAPDKSGLPSDRFSAERTGGSVSTLTIQRTQQEDSAVYLCASSNRAGGSYEQYFGPGTRLTVT.

In regard to this clone: Sequencing ends 3 residues short of the CDR3 end; the germline J gene provides the rest. The chain recombines TRBV7-2 with TRBJ2-2; no definite D call. Looked up from germline, CDR1 is SGHTA and CDR2 is FQGNSA. The CDR3 contains 14 residues. The CDR3 bases that were read are TGTGCCAGCAGCCGAGCGAGTTGGTCGGAAAAG. The encoded protein is CASSRASWSEK. The entire CDR3 protein is CASSRASWSEKLFF.

As for this clone: The CDR3 extends 3 residues past the end of the read, so its final part is completed from the germline J gene. This sample also contains other DNA sequences that code for the same CDR3. The V and J genes are TRBV4-2 and TRBJ2-5; the D gene is possibly TRBD2 (6 bases). Trimming shortened V by 4 bases and J by 1 base, and 25 bases separated the two germline ends. The CDR3 is 19 residues long. CDR1 is LGHNA, CDR2 YNFKEQ, per germline. This CDR3 is CASSRRLVSLGQFQETQYF. The CDR3 bases that were read are TGTGCCAGCAGCCGCCGACTAGTAAGTCTAGGTCAATTCCAAGAGACC.

A remark on this clone: The read ends 3 residues early relative to the CDR3; the germline J gene fills the gap. The chain uses TRBV19 and TRBJ2-3; 9 nucleotides match TRBD1. The CDR3 loop spans 14 amino acids. From germline, CDR1 is LNHDA and CDR2 SQIVND (reference sequence). The CDR3 reads CASSTPGQGLTQYF. The sequenced part of the CDR3 DNA is TGTGCCAGTAGTACACCGGGACAGGGACTCACG.

About this clone itself: Read coverage stops 3 residues before the CDR3 terminus; the germline J gene supplies the remainder. The V call is TRBV6-2 or TRBV6-3, the J call TRBJ2-5; tentatively, D is TRBD2 (5 bases). The V and J ends lost 6 bases and 5 bases respectively, with 16 bases between them. Germline CDR1 and CDR2: MNHEY and SVGEGT. This CDR3 spans 14 amino acids. CDR3 DNA, as far as it was read: TGTGCCAGCAGCCTGACTACCCCCCTGGAGACC. Amino acid sequence: CASSLTTPLET. The full CDR3 protein reads CASSLTTPLETQYF.

Of note for this clone: The read gets to within 3 residues of the CDR3 end, and the germline J gene fills in the rest. The chain combines TRBV2 with TRBJ2-2; 7 positions match TRBD1. Looked up from germline, CDR1 is SNHLY and CDR2 is FYNNEI. CDR3 length: 14 residues. The CDR3 protein is CASGWDRPNEKLFF. The part of the CDR3 DNA that was read is TGTGCCAGCGGGTGGGACAGACCTAATGAAAAG. The variable domain in full, with the rest retrieved from reference TRBV2 and TRBJ2-2, is EPEVTQTPSHQVTQMGQEVILRCVPISNHLYFYWYRQILGQKVEFLVSFYNNEISEKSEIFDDQFSVERPDGSNFTLKIRSTKLEDSAMYFCASGWDRPNEKLFFGEGSRLTVL.

On this clone itself: The CDR3 end is not reached by the read, which stops 3 residues before it; the germline J gene fills it in. This rearrangement joins TRBV7-2 to TRBJ2-4, with D maybe TRBD1 (5 bases). Trimming took 5 bases from V and 7 from J, leaving 12 bases between them. The CDR3 runs 13 residues. The germline V gene has CDR1 SGHTA and CDR2 FQGNSA. CDR3 DNA, as far as it was read: TGTGCCAGCAGCCGAGGACATACGAACATT. Protein: CASSRGHTNI. The whole CDR3 sequence reads CASSRGHTNIQYF. Filled out from reference TRBV7-2 and TRBJ2-4, the complete variable domain reads GAGVSQSPSNKVTEKGKDVELRCDPISGHTALYWYRQSLGQGLEFLIYFQGNSAPDKSGLPSDRFSAERTGGSVSTLTIQRTQQEDSAVYLCASSRGHTNIQYFGAGTRLSVL.

Concerning this clone: The sequenced fragment ends 3 residues before the CDR3 boundary, so the rest is inferred from the germline J gene. The rearrangement uses TRBV28 and TRBJ2-4, with a tentative D call TRBD1 (5 bases). V lost 2 bases to trimming and J lost 2 bases, with 16 bases between them. The germline V gene encodes CDR1 MDHEN and CDR2 SYDVKM. This CDR3 contains 17 residues. CDR3 sequence reads: CASSLQGWARTKNIQYF. Incomplete CDR3 DNA: TGTGCCAGCAGTTTACAGGGATGGGCCCGAACCAAAAACATT.

Concerning this clone itself: The observed sequence ends 3 residues before the CDR3 terminus, with the missing tail filled in from the germline J gene. The rearrangement links TRBV19 to TRBJ2-5; 8 nucleotides line up with TRBD2. V lost 3 bases, J lost 5 bases, and 8 bases stayed unmatched. The CDR3 runs to 15 residues. From germline, CDR1 is LNHDA and CDR2 SQIVND (reference sequence). CDR3 sequence reads: CASSILGRGGETQYF. The DNA read from the CDR3 is TGTGCCAGTAGTATCCTGGGGCGCGGGGGGGAGACC.

On this clone: The CDR3 end is not reached by the read, which stops 3 residues before it; the germline J gene fills it in. The rearrangement uses TRBV7-2 and TRBJ1-1; the match to TRBD1 covers 10 bases. Germline V gives CDR1 SGHTA, CDR2 FQGNSA. V trimming: 8 bases; J trimming: 1 base; junction bases outside the gene matches: 7. This CDR3 contains 15 residues. The sequenced CDR3 bases are TGTGCCAGCGGGATTAGACAGGGGGCGAACACTGAA. Translating gives CASGIRQGANTE. The complete CDR3 sequence is CASGIRQGANTEAFF. The complete variable domain, with remaining parts taken from reference TRBV7-2 and TRBJ1-1, reads GAGVSQSPSNKVTEKGKDVELRCDPISGHTALYWYRQSLGQGLEFLIYFQGNSAPDKSGLPSDRFSAERTGGSVSTLTIQRTQQEDSAVYLCASGIRQGANTEAFFGQGTRLTVV.

This clone is classed as medium-sized by frequency. The read terminates 3 residues ahead of where the CDR3 ends, so the germline J gene completes it. The chain is built from TRBV29-1 and TRBJ2-3, with 11 nucleotides matching TRBD2. The germline V gene has CDR1 SQVTM and CDR2 ANQGSEA. The V segment lost 6 bases and the J segment 5 bases; nucleotides outside the gene matches: 19. This CDR3 is built from 18 residues. CDR3 region: CSVQAGLAALGGRDTQYF. The CDR3 bases that were read are TGCAGCGTCCAAGCGGGACTAGCGGCCTTGGGAGGACGAGATACG.

Notes on this clone: The read comes to an end 3 residues before the CDR3 does, leaving the germline J gene to fill in the end. The genes are TRBV6-2 or TRBV6-3 and TRBJ1-2, with unresolved D. Germline V gene data show CDR1 as MNHEY and CDR2 as SVGEGT. This CDR3 is built from 14 residues. The part of the CDR3 DNA that was read is TGTGCCAGCGGATTGACGGCTAGCACAGATACC. Amino acid sequence: CASGLTASTDT. The full CDR3 protein reads CASGLTASTDTYTF.

Turning to this clone: From the germline J gene comes the end of the CDR3, since the read stops 3 residues before it. The V call is TRBV6-2 or TRBV6-3, the J call TRBJ2-7; TRBD2 aligns across 14 bases. V shed 9 bases and J 1 base; nucleotides not matched to a gene: 11. Germline CDR1 and CDR2: MNHEY and SVGEGT. The CDR3 length is 17 residues. CDR3 sequence reads: CARTGGTSGSQSYEQYF. CDR3 DNA (partial): TGTGCCAGGACCGGCGGGACTAGCGGGAGTCAGTCCTACGAG.

As to this clone: A read error may account for a junction end that differs from germline. Coverage ceases 3 residues before the CDR3 finishes, and the germline J gene fills in the end. J is TRBJ1-5 and V is TRBV6-2 or TRBV6-3, with 10 bases identical to TRBD1. Germline V gene sequence: CDR1 MNHEY, CDR2 SVGEGT. The CDR3 spans 16 residues. CDR3 bases read: TGTGCCAGCAGTTACCAGACAGGGGGCAGCATTCAGCCC. As protein: CASSYQTGGSIQP. The full-length CDR3 reads as CASSYQTGGSIQPQHF.

Concerning this clone itself: The sequenced fragment ends 3 residues before the CDR3 boundary, so the rest is inferred from the germline J gene. The V gene is TRBV10-3, the J gene TRBJ1-5; 8 bases fit TRBD1. The CDR3 totals 13 residues. Germline loops: CDR1 ENHRY, CDR2 SYGVKD. Trimming cost V 6 bases and J 6 bases; bases outside gene matches: 4. CDR3 residues: CAIREDRVQPQHF. The sequenced CDR3 bases are TGTGCCATCAGGGAGGACAGGGTTCAGCCC.

This CDR3 is CASSYGSGRLNTEAFF. The part of the CDR3 DNA that was read is TGTGCCAGCAGCTATGGGAGCGGACGCCTTAACACTGAA. The chain carries TRBV5-4 and TRBJ1-1; D is ambiguous. The read halts 3 residues ahead of the CDR3 end, with the missing end drawn from the germline J gene. CDR1 SGHNT and CDR2 YYREEE come from the germline V gene (reference sequence). The germline V and J ends were trimmed by 3 bases and 2 bases, with 17 bases remaining between them. This CDR3 has 16 residues. Complete variable domain (other parts from reference TRBV5-4 and TRBJ1-1): ETGVTQSPTHLIKTRGQQVTLRCSSQSGHNTVSWYQQALGQGPQFIFQYYREEENGRGNFPPRFSGLQFPNYSSELNVNALELDDSALYLCASSYGSGRLNTEAFFGQGTRLTVV.

For this clone: The observed sequence ends 3 residues before the CDR3 terminus, with the missing tail filled in from the germline J gene. The V gene is TRBV6-2 or TRBV6-3, the J gene TRBJ2-7; D may be TRBD1 (5 bases). In germline, CDR1 is MNHEY, CDR2 SVGEGT. Deletions cut 3 bases from V and 0 bases from J, with 12 bases between. The CDR3 runs to 15 residues. Here the CDR3 reads CASSYKGLRSYEQYF. CDR3 DNA, as far as it was read: TGTGCCAGCAGTTATAAGGGGTTGCGCTCCTACGAG.

Remarks on this clone: Read sequence stops 3 residues before the CDR3 end, and the germline J gene provides the missing end. This sequence joins TRBV2 and TRBJ2-2; D is possibly TRBD1 (5 bases). Germline V gives CDR1 SNHLY, CDR2 FYNNEI. The CDR3 length is 19 residues. The CDR3: CASSVLGGRSPPGANVLFF. Partial CDR3 DNA: TGTGCCAGCAGTGTCCTCGGCGGCAGGAGCCCTCCTGGGGCCAACGTG. Together with reference TRBV2 and TRBJ2-2, the CDR3 gives the full variable domain: EPEVTQTPSHQVTQMGQEVILRCVPISNHLYFYWYRQILGQKVEFLVSFYNNEISEKSEIFDDQFSVERPDGSNFTLKIRSTKLEDSAMYFCASSVLGGRSPPGANVLFFGEGSRLTVL.

Concerning this clone: The read is 3 residues too short to cover the CDR3 end, so that end is filled in from the germline J gene. V is TRBV19 and J is TRBJ1-2; D is unclear. The CDR3 sequence is 16 residues long. Germline CDR1 LNHDA, CDR2 SQIVND (reference sequence). CDR3 residues: CASSITASGMGDTYTF. The sequenced CDR3 bases are TGTGCCAGTAGTATAACGGCTAGCGGGATGGGCGATACC.